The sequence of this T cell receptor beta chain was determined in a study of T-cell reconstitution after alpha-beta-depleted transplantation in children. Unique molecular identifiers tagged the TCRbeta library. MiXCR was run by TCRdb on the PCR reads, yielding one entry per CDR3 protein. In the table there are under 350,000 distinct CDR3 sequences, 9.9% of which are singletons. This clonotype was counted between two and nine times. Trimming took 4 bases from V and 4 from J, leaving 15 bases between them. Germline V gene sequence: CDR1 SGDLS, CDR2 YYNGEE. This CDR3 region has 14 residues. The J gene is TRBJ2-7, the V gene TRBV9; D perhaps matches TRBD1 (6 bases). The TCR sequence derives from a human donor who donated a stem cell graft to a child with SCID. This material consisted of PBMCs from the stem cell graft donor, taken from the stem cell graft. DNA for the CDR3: TGTGCCAGCAGCCCCTGGCAGGGGCCATACGAGCAGTACTTC. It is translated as CASSPWQGPYEQYF.